This TCR beta chain was found in a study of T cells in Graves' hyperthyroidism and ophthalmopathy. For the study at large: The blood sample was taken at first diagnosis, before treatment began.

Ophthalmopathy patients showed a Clinical Activity Score of at least 3, NOSPECS grade of at least 4 and duration under 3 months. Exclusion criteria comprised uncontrolled infection, other autoimmune disease, pregnancy or lactation. RNA transcripts provided the source from which TCR beta CDR3 regions were amplified. TCR CDR3 underwent first-round RT-PCR with the HTBI primer set. TCRdb reprocessed the multiplex PCR reads via MiXCR and lists one record per CDR3 protein. The sample consists of about 600,000 distinct CDR3 sequences, approximately 15% of them appearing once. This clonotype appeared a few times. The TCR comes from a middle-aged woman with Graves' ophthalmopathy. Sequenced material: blood.

The CDR3 loop is CASSMGETGHGYTF. CDR3 in DNA: TGTGCCAGCAGCATGGGGGAAACAGGGCATGGCTACACCTTC. The chain uses TRBV6-1 and TRBJ1-2, with D possibly being TRBD1 (6 bases). Trimming took off 6 bases at V and 6 bases at J, with 17 bases between the two ends. Germline V gives CDR1 MNHNS, CDR2 SASEGT. The CDR3 has 14 amino acids.